Below, 23 T cell receptor beta chains from the same sample are listed, as sequenced in a study of shared clonotypes between healthy human individuals. Only in-frame clones appear in the TCRdb table, and some are missing; sequencing was by immunoSEQ multiplex PCR. The table has some 1 million clones, around 76% seen once. Input material: memory CD4+ T cells sorted from blood. Subset given: CD45RA-negative fraction. The receptors derive from a man younger than 30 in good health.

V usage is TRBV7-9 and J usage is TRBJ1-6; the D is unclear. Germline CDR1 is SEHNR and CDR2 is FQNEAQ (reference sequence). V was trimmed by 4 bases and J by 10 bases, leaving 8 bases between them. The CDR3 consists of 12 residues. The CDR3 protein is CASSSPGSPLHF. CDR3 bases: TGTGCCAGCAGCTCACCGGGGTCACCCCTCCACTTT.

V usage is TRBV19 and J usage is TRBJ1-1; 9 positions match TRBD1. Germline V lookup: CDR1 LNHDA, CDR2 SQIVND (reference sequence). The CDR3 covers 16 residues. The V gene end was trimmed by 6 bases and the J gene end by 1 base; junction bases not matched to a gene: 9. In DNA, the CDR3 is TGTGCCAGTAGACCTCTTACAGGGGGCGGGAACACTGAAGCTTTCTTT. It codes for CASRPLTGGGNTEAFF.

The V gene is TRBV6-1, the J gene TRBJ1-1; D not certain. Germline V gene sequence: CDR1 MNHNS, CDR2 SASEGT. The germline V and J ends were trimmed by 6 bases and 11 bases, with 4 bases remaining between them. This CDR3 contains 8 residues. The CDR3 DNA is TGTGCCAGCAGATACGCTTTCTTT. Translating it yields CASRYAFF.

In its sample, this clone was seen once. The V and J genes are TRBV7-2 and TRBJ1-5; 7 nucleotides match TRBD1. Germline trimming cut 5 bases from V and 4 bases from J; bases unmatched to any gene: 2. The V gene's germline CDR1 is SGHTA and CDR2 FQGNSA. The CDR3 sequence is 13 residues long. The CDR3, as DNA: TGTGCCAGCAGCCAGACAGGGAATCAGCCCCAGCATTTT. This sequence encodes CASSQTGNQPQHF.

This rearrangement joins TRBV1 to TRBJ2-7; the table's D call TRBD2 went unverified against the DNA. TRBV1 is described as a pseudogene. The CDR3 has 13 residues. Here the CDR3 DNA reads TGCACCAGCAGCCAAGAAGAGCACTACGAGCAGTACTTC. Translation: CTSSQEEHYEQYF.

This clone came up a few times. The chain is built from TRBV2 and TRBJ1-5; no clear D gene. In germline, CDR1 is SNHLY, CDR2 FYNNEI. With 4 bases removed from V and 4 bases from J, the gap between germline ends came to 11 bases. CDR3 size: 14 residues. The CDR3 protein is CASSVEMHNQPQHF. The CDR3 nucleotides are TGTGCCAGCAGTGTCGAGATGCATAATCAGCCCCAGCATTTT.

The genes are TRBV5-1 and TRBJ1-1; D not certain. The germline V gene encodes CDR1 SGHRS and CDR2 YFSETQ. This CDR3 contains 13 residues. V gave up 4 bases and J gave up 3 bases, with 10 bases separating them. In nucleotides, the CDR3 is TGCGCCAGCAGCCCCCTATCTGACACTGAAGCTTTCTTT. Translation: CASSPLSDTEAFF.

This rearrangement joins TRBV11-2 to TRBJ1-1; no clear D gene. Trimming took off 1 base at V and 2 bases at J, with 8 bases between the two ends. Germline V gene lookup returns CDR1 SGHAT and CDR2 FQNNGV. The CDR3 runs 14 residues. The CDR3 region is CASSLARANTEAFF. In DNA, the CDR3 is TGTGCCAGCAGCTTAGCGCGGGCTAACACTGAAGCTTTCTTT. The full variable domain, rest sourced from reference TRBV11-2 and TRBJ1-1, is EAGVAQSPRYKIIEKRQSVAFWCNPISGHATLYWYQQILGQGPKLLIQFQNNGVVDDSQLPKDRFSAERLKGVDSTLKIQPAKLEDSAVYLCASSLARANTEAFFGQGTRLTVV.

This clone came up once. The V gene is TRBV6-5, the J gene TRBJ2-7, with TRBD2 identical over 14 bases. V was clipped by 7 bases and J by 6 bases; unmatched bases: 8. From germline, CDR1 is MNHEY and CDR2 SVGAGI. The CDR3 extends over 15 amino acids. CDR3 loop: CASNRGLAGAGEQYF. The CDR3 DNA reads TGTGCCAGCAACCGGGGACTAGCGGGAGCCGGCGAGCAGTACTTC.

As to this clone: This sequence may be a read error, since a much larger clone differs from it by one base. This chain uses TRBV9 with TRBJ1-5; D is possibly TRBD1 (5 bases). The CDR3 totals 13 residues. Germline CDR1 and CDR2: SGDLS and YYNGEE. The V and J ends lost 5 bases and 3 bases respectively, with 9 bases between them. In nucleotides, the CDR3 is TGTGCCAGCAGTGCGGGGCTCAATCAGCCCCAGCATTTT. This codes for CASSAGLNQPQHF.

This clone was seen only a few times. V usage is TRBV2 and J usage is TRBJ1-6; D is undetermined. Germline CDR1 SNHLY, CDR2 FYNNEI. Trimming took off 6 bases at V and 10 bases at J, with 13 bases between the two ends. The CDR3 is 13 residues long. The CDR3 reads CASRLDSESPLHF. In DNA, the CDR3 is TGTGCCAGCAGGCTCGACTCAGAATCACCCCTCCACTTT.

The chain joins TRBV23-1 to TRBJ1-1; D unresolved. TRBV23-1 is recorded as an ORF, its role being uncertain. The CDR3 extends over 16 amino acids. V was shortened by 7 bases and J by 1 base, with 19 bases between the two germline ends. CDR3 protein: CASTTNPAGKNTEAFF. The DNA of the CDR3 is TGCGCCAGCACCACCAATCCGGCAGGTAAGAACACTGAAGCTTTCTTT.

The CDR3 reads CASSPGTSGRRTYEQYF. In DNA form, the CDR3 reads TGTGCCAGCAGCCCTGGGACTAGCGGGAGGCGTACCTACGAGCAGTACTTC. The chain carries TRBV28 and TRBJ2-7; 15 positions agree with TRBD2. Looked up from germline, CDR1 is MDHEN and CDR2 is SYDVKM. There are 17 residues in the CDR3. Trimming cost V 6 bases and J 2 bases; bases outside gene matches: 8.

CDR3 DNA: TGTGCCTGGAGACGGGGACAGGTATCCTACGAGCAGTACTTC. Translated: CAWRRGQVSYEQYF. V usage is TRBV30 and J usage is TRBJ2-7, with 8 nucleotides matching TRBD1. Germline V lookup: CDR1 GTSNPN, CDR2 SVGIG (reference sequence). J gave up 1 base and V 3 bases, and 5 bases lay outside the gene matches. The CDR3 is made up of 14 amino acids.

The CDR3, as DNA: TGTGCCAGCTCACCCGGTCCAGGGGGACAAGAGACCCAGTACTTC. This encodes CASSPGPGGQETQYF. This chain uses TRBV18 with TRBJ2-5; 7 positions agree with TRBD1. With 3 bases clipped from V and 2 bases from J, the junction kept 6 bases outside the gene matches. The germline gives CDR1 KGHSH, CDR2 LQKENI. The CDR3 runs 15 residues. Combining the CDR3 with reference TRBV18 and TRBJ2-5 gives the whole variable domain NAGVMQNPRHLVRRRGQEARLRCSPMKGHSHVYWYRQLPEEGLKFMVYLQKENIIDESGMPKERFSAEFPKEGPSILRIQQVVRGDSAAYFCASSPGPGGQETQYFGPGTRLLVL.

This clone was observed a few times. The J gene is TRBJ2-3, the V gene TRBV2; TRBD2 might be the D (6 bases). The V gene lost 2 bases and the J gene lost 0 bases, with 9 bases spanning the gap. Germline V lookup: CDR1 SNHLY, CDR2 FYNNEI. The CDR3 consists of 15 residues. The CDR3 region has the DNA TGTGCCAGCAGTGAAATCCGGGGGAGCACAGATACGCAGTATTTT. This codes for CASSEIRGSTDTQYF.

This clone was found once. The chain links TRBV5-1 to TRBJ2-5; D possibly corresponds to TRBD2 (5 bases). V lost 7 bases to trimming and J lost 5 bases, with 15 bases between them. This CDR3 has 13 residues. Germline CDR1 reads SGHRS; CDR2 reads YFSETQ. The CDR3 is CASSGVGAETQYF. CDR3 DNA sequence: TGCGCCAGCTCCGGGGTTGGTGCGGAGACCCAGTACTTC.

This chain connects TRBV5-6 to TRBJ2-7, with D possibly being TRBD1 or TRBD2 (5 bases each). Per the germline V gene, CDR1 is SGHDT and CDR2 is YYEEEE. V was trimmed by 4 bases and J by 0 bases, leaving 17 bases between them. The CDR3 loop spans 16 amino acids. The CDR3 coding sequence is TGTGCCAGCAGCGGGGACGGCCCATTCACCTCCTACGAGCAGTACTTC. As protein: CASSGDGPFTSYEQYF.

The J gene is TRBJ2-7, the V gene TRBV19; D is tentatively TRBD1 or TRBD2 (6 bases each). This CDR3 region has 13 residues. Trimming stripped 5 bases from V and 6 bases from J, with 14 bases between. Germline V gene lookup returns CDR1 LNHDA and CDR2 SQIVND (reference sequence). CDR3: CASSAPGAGEQYF. The CDR3 coding sequence is TGTGCCAGTAGTGCCCCGGGGGCGGGCGAGCAGTACTTC.

In its sample, this clone was seen once. V usage is TRBV28 and J usage is TRBJ2-7; the D gene is possibly TRBD2 (5 bases). Trimming cost V 2 bases and J 4 bases, with 12 bases left between them. Germline V gene data show CDR1 as MDHEN and CDR2 as SYDVKM. The length of the CDR3 is 14 residues. CDR3 in amino acids: CASSLEGRAYEQYF. The CDR3, as DNA: TGTGCCAGCAGTTTAGAGGGTAGAGCATACGAGCAGTACTTC.

The table lists this clone with a count of one. The same CDR3 is also encoded by other DNA sequences in this sample. The rearrangement uses TRBV7-3 and TRBJ2-7; 10 positions agree with TRBD2. CDR3 size: 13 residues. The J segment lost 3 bases and the V segment lost 4 bases, leaving 0 bases of the junction unmatched. From germline, CDR1 is SGHTA and CDR2 FQGTGA. The CDR3 region is CASSSSGGYEQYF. CDR3 nucleotides: TGTGCCAGCAGCTCTAGCGGGGGCTACGAGCAGTACTTC.

This chain links TRBV5-1 with TRBJ1-1; D is ambiguous. CDR1 is SGHRS, CDR2 YFSETQ, per germline. CDR3 length: 14 amino acids. V shed 4 bases and J shed 4 bases, with 14 bases lying between them. The CDR3 nucleotides read TGCGCCAGCAGCCGGCAAGGTGAGTCCACTGAAGCTTTCTTT. Translated: CASSRQGESTEAFF.

A few counts support this clone. The chain uses TRBV7-3 and TRBJ2-6, with D unresolved. CDR3 length: 15 residues. Trimming shortened V by 1 base and J by 0 bases, and 4 bases separated the two germline ends. Germline V lookup: CDR1 SGHTA, CDR2 FQGTGA. Here the CDR3 reads CASSLMTSGANVLTF. CDR3 DNA sequence: TGTGCCAGCAGCTTAATGACCTCTGGGGCCAACGTCCTGACTTTC.